The 21 T cell receptor beta chains reported below all come from one sample, sequenced in a study of blood T cell repertoires in COVID-19. Profiled with immunoSEQ multiplex PCR; TCRdb holds only in-frame clones, not every one. The sample holds around 300,000 clones; about 93% are singletons and the top ten take 1% to 1.3%. Material for sequencing was PBMCs or T cells enriched from blood (not recorded which). Receptor source: a woman aged 25-40 years who had recovered from COVID-19.

This chain joins TRBV7-2 and TRBJ2-5; 7 bases are shared with TRBD1. With 7 bases clipped from V and 2 bases from J, the junction kept 13 bases outside the gene matches. CDR1 is SGHTA and CDR2 is FQGNSA in the germline V gene. The CDR3 totals 16 residues. For the CDR3, the DNA is TGTGCCAGCAAACTCTCAGGGGGTTTGATTCAAGAGACCCAGTACTTC. It is translated as CASKLSGGLIQETQYF.

The CDR3 nucleotides read TGTGCCAGCAGTCTCCGTGGGTCGGGGTTCTTC. Protein: CASSLRGSGFF. V usage is TRBV3-1 (or the pseudogene TRBV3-2) and J usage is TRBJ2-1; no definite D call. Per the germline V gene, CDR1 is LGHDT and CDR2 is YNNKEL (reference sequence). This CDR3 is built from 11 residues. Trimming stripped 6 bases from V and 15 bases from J, with 15 bases between.

The chain has TRBV6-5 and TRBJ2-1, with TRBD2 identical over 11 bases. CDR3 length: 16 residues. J was trimmed by 8 bases and V by 0 bases; bases with no gene match: 6. CDR1 is MNHEY and CDR2 is SVGAGI in the germline V gene. The CDR3 sequence is CASSYSNSGRGDEQFF. The CDR3 DNA is TGTGCCAGCAGTTACTCGAATAGCGGGAGGGGGGATGAGCAGTTCTTC.

This chain links TRBV4-3 with TRBJ2-3; 11 bases match TRBD2. The CDR3 runs to 18 residues. V was pared by 1 base and J by 6 bases, with 12 bases of the junction left unmatched. CDR1 LGHNA and CDR2 YSLEER come from the germline V gene. The CDR3: CASSQVIAGGPGEDTQYF. The CDR3 nucleotides are TGCGCCAGCAGCCAAGTGATAGCGGGAGGGCCGGGGGAGGATACGCAGTATTTT.

CDR3 loop: CASSPTEQPQHF. The CDR3 nucleotides are TGTGCCAGCAGCCCGACAGAACAGCCCCAGCATTTT. The chain has TRBV7-9 and TRBJ1-5, with D maybe TRBD1 (5 bases). The V and J ends lost 5 bases and 7 bases respectively, with 9 bases between them. Germline V lookup: CDR1 SEHNR, CDR2 FQNEAQ (reference sequence). The CDR3 spans 12 residues.

The J gene is TRBJ1-1, the V gene TRBV29-1; D possibly corresponds to TRBD1 (6 bases). V was clipped by 4 bases and J by 5 bases, with 8 bases between them. Germline lookup yields CDR1 SQVTM and CDR2 ANQGSEA. The CDR3 contains 11 residues. The CDR3: CSVVRGTEAFF. The CDR3 nucleotides read TGCAGCGTTGTTAGGGGGACTGAAGCTTTCTTT.

The chain employs TRBV9 and TRBJ1-1; a weak D match, TRBD1 (5 bases). CDR1 and CDR2 from the germline V gene are SGDLS and YYNGEE. The CDR3 extends over 13 amino acids. Trimming took 3 bases from V and 5 from J, leaving 11 bases between them. The CDR3: CASSAGGGTEAFF. The CDR3 DNA reads TGTGCCAGCAGCGCTGGGGGGGGGACTGAAGCTTTCTTT.

V and J are TRBV6-5 and TRBJ2-7; possibly TRBD2 for D (5 bases). This CDR3 is 12 amino acids long. Between the trimmed V and J ends, which lost 2 bases and 6 bases, there was a span of 8 bases. Germline V gives CDR1 MNHEY, CDR2 SVGAGI. CDR3 DNA: TGTGCCAGCAGTTACACCGGGATCGAGCAGTACTTC. Its translation: CASSYTGIEQYF.

The rearrangement links TRBV3-1 (or the pseudogene TRBV3-2) to TRBJ2-7, with 7 bases lining up with TRBD1. J was trimmed by 3 bases and V by 4 bases; bases with no gene match: 12. This CDR3 comprises 16 residues. Germline CDR1 is LGHDT and CDR2 is YNNKEL (reference sequence). In nucleotides, the CDR3 is TGTGCCAGCAGCCCAACGCCGGGACAGAGTAGCTACGAGCAGTACTTC. Translated: CASSPTPGQSSYEQYF.

The rearrangement uses TRBV27 and TRBJ2-5; 7 bases agree with TRBD2. The CDR3 totals 14 residues. The germline gives CDR1 MNHEY, CDR2 SMNVEV (reference sequence). V lost 4 bases and J lost 5; bases outside the gene matches: 7. The CDR3, as DNA: TGTGCCAGCAGTTCACTAGCGTCTGATGAGACCCAGTACTTC. Amino acid sequence: CASSSLASDETQYF.

The V gene is TRBV3-1 (or the pseudogene TRBV3-2), the J gene TRBJ2-2; 14 nucleotides match TRBD2. The V gene end was trimmed by 6 bases and the J gene end by 8 bases; junction bases not matched to a gene: 11. The CDR3 is 17 residues long. Germline assignment: CDR1 LGHDT and CDR2 YNNKEL (reference sequence). In nucleotides, the CDR3 is TGTGCCAGCAGTCTTTCCGGGACTAGCGGGAGAGGGGGGGAGCTGTTTTTT. Its protein is CASSLSGTSGRGGELFF.

This sequence joins TRBV9 and TRBJ1-2; D possibly corresponds to TRBD1 (6 bases). V lost 2 bases and J lost 7, with 18 bases in between. Germline V lookup: CDR1 SGDLS, CDR2 YYNGEE. The CDR3 covers 15 residues. CDR3 region: CASSVSGASMGGYTF. In nucleotides, the CDR3 is TGTGCCAGCAGCGTTTCAGGGGCCTCCATGGGTGGCTACACCTTC.

The CDR3 spells CASSFTAGDRVIGDTQYF. CDR3 bases: TGTGCCAGCAGTTTCACCGCCGGGGACAGGGTGATCGGTGATACGCAGTATTTT. The chain combines TRBV27 with TRBJ2-3, with TRBD1 identical over 9 bases. The V segment lost 3 bases and the J segment 6 bases; nucleotides outside the gene matches: 16. The CDR3 runs 18 residues. CDR1 is MNHEY, CDR2 SMNVEV, per germline (reference sequence).

The chain recombines TRBV7-9 with TRBJ1-5; weak D call: TRBD1 (5 bases). This CDR3 is built from 13 residues. The germline V gene encodes CDR1 SEHNR and CDR2 FQNEAQ (reference sequence). The V gene lost 3 bases and the J gene lost 6 bases, with 9 bases spanning the gap. The DNA for the CDR3 is TGTGCCAGCAGCTTTTCAGGGATTCAGCCCCAGCATTTT. Its translation is CASSFSGIQPQHF.

The chain carries TRBV6-4 and TRBJ2-3; D may be TRBD2 (7 bases). Germline lookup yields CDR1 MRHNA and CDR2 SNTAGT. The ends were cut back, 2 bases at V and 5 bases at J, with 11 bases in the middle. The CDR3 is made up of 14 amino acids. The CDR3 protein is CASSDRGGQDTQYF. The CDR3 DNA follows: TGTGCCAGCAGTGACAGGGGGGGTCAAGATACGCAGTATTTT.

The V call is TRBV5-6, the J call TRBJ1-2, with 8 bases fitting TRBD1. V lost 1 base and J lost 6; bases outside the gene matches: 8. In germline, CDR1 is SGHDT, CDR2 YYEEEE. This CDR3 has 15 residues. Written as DNA, the CDR3 is TGTGCCAGCAGCTTGTTGCAGGGGGCGGAGGATGGCTACACCTTC. Protein: CASSLLQGAEDGYTF.

This clone showed up just a few times. This rearrangement joins TRBV18 to TRBJ2-3; D is ambiguous. Per the germline V gene, CDR1 is KGHSH and CDR2 is LQKENI. The germline V and J ends were trimmed by 3 bases and 1 base, with 2 bases remaining between them. The CDR3 length is 12 residues. CDR3 sequence: CASSPGTDTQYF. DNA for the CDR3: TGTGCCAGCTCACCCGGCACAGATACGCAGTATTTT.

The chain joins TRBV7-9 to TRBJ2-1, with 14 bases fitting TRBD2. The V segment lost 5 bases and the J segment 6 bases; nucleotides outside the gene matches: 9. Germline-derived CDR1 and CDR2 are SEHNR and FQNEAQ (reference sequence). This CDR3 contains 17 residues. The CDR3 DNA follows: TGTGCCAGCAGCAGCCCGGGACTAGCGGGAGTTTTCAATGAGCAGTTCTTC. Amino acids: CASSSPGLAGVFNEQFF.

The chain joins TRBV7-2 to TRBJ2-7; 7 bases map to TRBD2. CDR1 is SGHTA, CDR2 FQGNSA, per germline. The CDR3 is 18 residues long. Trimming cost V 1 base and J 7 bases; bases outside gene matches: 19. The DNA of the CDR3 is TGTGCCAGCAGCTTAGTGGGCCTTCAGTTAGCGGGCTTGCGGGAGCAGTACTTC. Encoded protein: CASSLVGLQLAGLREQYF.

The J gene is TRBJ1-5, the V gene TRBV6-5; 7 bases are a match to TRBD1. Germline V gene sequence: CDR1 MNHEY, CDR2 SVGAGI. CDR3 size: 13 residues. V was clipped by 10 bases and J by 3 bases; unmatched bases: 6. The CDR3 DNA is TGTGCCATAAGGGGGCGGAACAATCAGCCCCAGCATTTT. It specifies CAIRGRNNQPQHF.

The J gene is TRBJ2-1, the V gene TRBV6-2 or TRBV6-3; TRBD2 matches 9 bases. Germline values: CDR1 MNHEY, CDR2 SVGEGT. The CDR3 sequence is 16 residues long. J was trimmed by 9 bases and V by 2 bases; bases with no gene match: 11. The CDR3, as DNA: TGTGCCAGCAGTTACGTCTTTGCGGGAGGGGGGGGTGAGCAGTTCTTC. It specifies CASSYVFAGGGGEQFF.